Listed here are 10 T cell receptor beta chains from one sample, sequenced in a study of T cell repertoires in cytomegalovirus infection (dated by TCRdb to the late 2010s). Instrument used: Illumina HiSeq 1500. The raw public reads went through TCRdb reprocessing: fastp at Q25, MiXCR clone calling, in-frame beta chains kept. Records with the same CDR3 protein are collapsed into one entry carrying the most frequent genes and DNA. For this sample there are 510,000 or so distinct CDR3 sequences; more than 25% appear just once. The top ten constitute 13% of the sample. Sequencing was carried out using PBMCs. Source of these receptors: a human donor in good health (CMV status not recorded). Some clones in this sample may be carry-over from other donors' samples.

CDR3 coding DNA: TGTGCCAGCAGTAATTATGGGGTACAGAACACTGAAGCTTTCTTT. It encodes CASSNYGVQNTEAFF. The V gene is TRBV6-2 or TRBV6-3, the J gene TRBJ1-1; D not resolved. The CDR3 totals 15 residues. Germline CDR1 and CDR2: MNHEY and SVGEGT. Trimming took off 5 bases at V and 1 base at J, with 14 bases between the two ends.

A few counts support this clonotype. This chain joins TRBV7-9 and TRBJ2-3; TRBD2 matches at 14 bases. With V trimmed by 5 bases and J by 3 bases, 13 bases remained unmatched. The length of the CDR3 is 19 residues. Germline CDR1 SEHNR, CDR2 FQNEAQ (reference sequence). In DNA, the CDR3 is TGTGCCAGCAGCCCAGGGACTAGCGGGGGAACGCTAATTACAGATACGCAGTATTTT. This translates into CASSPGTSGGTLITDTQYF.

In this sample, this clonotype turned up many times. The DNA for the CDR3 is TGTGCCAGCAGCCAAACAGCGCCCTCTGGAAACACCATATATTTT. Its translation is CASSQTAPSGNTIYF. The V gene is TRBV7-2, the J gene TRBJ1-3; D gene uncertain. The V end was cut by 5 bases, the J end by 0 bases, with 11 bases between. CDR3 size: 15 residues. The germline CDR1 and CDR2 sequences are SGHTA and FQGNSA.

This clonotype was observed at least ten times. The gene calls are TRBV7-2 and TRBJ2-3; D gene ambiguous. Germline lookup yields CDR1 SGHTA and CDR2 FQGNSA. Trimming cost V 5 bases and J 2 bases, with 8 bases left between them. There are 13 residues in the CDR3. The CDR3 loop is CASSATTTDTQYF. The CDR3 DNA reads as TGTGCCAGCAGCGCAACTACCACAGATACGCAGTATTTT.

This clonotype has just a few counts. The gene calls are TRBV18 and TRBJ1-2; D uncertain. This CDR3 is 14 amino acids long. Trimming left V 5 bases short and J 3 bases short, with 13 bases between. Germline V CDR1 and CDR2: KGHSH, LQKENI. CDR3 in DNA: TGTGCCAGCTCATCGCCCGAGACCTACTATGGCTACACCTTC. Its protein product is CASSSPETYYGYTF.

The rearrangement joins TRBV7-2 to TRBJ1-1; no definite D call. The CDR3 loop spans 16 amino acids. V was pared by 2 bases and J by 0 bases, with 13 bases between. Germline CDR1 and CDR2: SGHTA and FQGNSA. In DNA, the CDR3 is TGTGCCAGCAGCTTACGGCGGACCAGGATGAACACTGAAGCTTTCTTT. Translating gives CASSLRRTRMNTEAFF.

This chain connects TRBV20-1 to TRBJ2-7; maybe TRBD2 (5 bases). The length of the CDR3 is 13 residues. Germline CDR1 and CDR2: DFQATT and SNEGSKA (reference sequence). Trimming took off 0 bases at V and 4 bases at J, with 10 bases between the two ends. The CDR3: CSAREGRGYEQYV. CDR3 bases: TGCAGTGCTAGAGAGGGGAGAGGGTACGAGCAGTACGTC.

V gene TRBV30 combines with J gene TRBJ1-2; 7 bases align to TRBD1. Germline CDR1 reads GTSNPN; CDR2 reads SVGIG (reference sequence). V dropped 6 bases and J dropped 7; count of bases not matched to a gene: 8. The CDR3 is made up of 12 amino acids. This CDR3 reads CACSGTASGYTF. As DNA, the CDR3 is TGTGCCTGTTCCGGGACAGCCTCTGGCTACACCTTC.

This clonotype was seen only a few times. This sequence joins TRBV5-4 and TRBJ1-1; D is possibly TRBD1 (6 bases). Germline lookup yields CDR1 SGHNT and CDR2 YYREEE (reference sequence). The V gene lost 5 bases and the J gene lost 4 bases, with 18 bases spanning the gap. The CDR3 is 15 amino acids. CDR3 in amino acids: CASRPDRTRGTEAFF. CDR3 sequence (DNA): TGTGCCAGCAGGCCAGACAGGACGAGGGGCACTGAAGCTTTCTTT.

The chain recombines TRBV20-1 with TRBJ1-1; a weak D match, TRBD1 (6 bases). Per germline, CDR1 DFQATT and CDR2 SNEGSKA (reference sequence). This CDR3 is 12 amino acids long. Trimming pared 5 bases from V and 1 base from J, leaving 8 bases between. The CDR3 region is CSAATGNTEAFF. CDR3 DNA: TGCAGTGCTGCGACAGGGAACACTGAAGCTTTCTTT.